This TCR beta chain is drawn from a study of regulatory T cells in long-lasting Graves disease (dated by TCRdb to 2020 to 2023). Concerning the study at large: Newly diagnosed Graves' disease patients had taken antithyroid drugs for less than 3 months. A total of some 35 samples underwent TCR sequencing, from roughly 13 patients with persistent Graves' disease and some 20 patients with newly diagnosed Graves' disease. The study took place in China and was registered as a clinical trial. This study used TCR sequencing and RNA sequencing of peripheral blood to compare persistent Graves' disease patients against newly diagnosed Graves' disease patients. General study outcomes and caveats: Only the TCR beta chain was sequenced and analyzed. TRBV28, TRBJ1-2 and TRBJ2-5 were preferentially used in persistent disease, while TRBV20-1 and TRBJ2-1 were favored in newly diagnosed disease. Lower TCR Shannon entropy and fewer highly expanded clones were observed in persistent Graves' disease patients than in newly diagnosed patients, which suggested clonal expansion. The study examined only peripheral blood because the primary lesion, thyroid tissue, could not be accessed. As a limitation, the authors acknowledged that the small sample size may reduce accuracy. More public clonotypes were shared among persistent patients (more than 2,500) than among newly diagnosed patients (just under 1,000).

This clonotype was detected many times. The antigen this receptor binds is unknown. Per-base qualities were not stored, and no clone one base away is much larger. In the paper's terms, the time point label means: newly diagnosed GD, antithyroid drugs for less than 3 months. For both TCR sequencing and RNA sequencing, RNA was extracted from PBMCs in TRIzol. Graves' disease was diagnosed according to American Thyroid Association guidelines. Patients for the study were recruited at an endocrinology department in Xi'an, China. Each patient gave around 9.2 milliliters of peripheral blood, collected in an EDTA anticoagulant tube. Ficoll Paque Plus density gradient separation was used to isolate PBMCs, and no further T cell sorting was performed. An Agilent 2100 Bioanalyzer and agarose gel were used to check RNA quality, while a NanoDrop 2000 measured RNA concentration. The library relied on multiplex PCR. Sequencing was carried out with an Illumina HiSeq 4000. CDR3 regions were amplified by Arm-PCR with iRepertoire HTBI primers to construct TCR beta libraries. Before sequencing, the PCR products went through gel purification. The authors' pipeline ran thus. Across samples, roughly 60 TRBV and 13 to 15 TRBJ segments were identified and used for gene usage analysis of CDR3 amino acid clonotypes. COPE and FqMerger were used to merge the filtered high-quality paired reads into contigs. BLAST was used to align contigs to IMGT TRBV, TRBD and TRBJ reference genes, and CDR3 was defined according to IMGT. Any clonotype with a frequency above 0.1% was classified as a highly expanded clone. Shannon entropy served as the measure of repertoire diversity, while the Gini coefficient captured V-J evenness. Public clonotypes were defined as clonotypes shared by more than one individual. In-frame beta chains were kept once TCRdb had trimmed the public reads at Q25 with fastp and called clones with MiXCR. For every CDR3 protein sequence, its rows merge into one entry that carries the most common genes and DNA. TCRdb assigned the V and J calls; the authors' analysis was not used. In this sample the table shows hundreds of thousands of distinct CDR3 sequences, approximately 13% of which occur a single time. 8.5% to 10% of the sample comes from the top ten.

CDR1 and CDR2 were assigned from the germline V gene as SQVTM and ANQGSEA. The CDR3 starts with the cysteine, ends with the phenylalanine, and has 13 residues. Only CDR3 DNA is held: 39 bases, read in frame from base 1. V and J are truncated by 3 bases and 2 bases respectively, leaving an intervening sequence of 10 bases. These data were also filed under a second study, of T cells in Graves' hyperthyroidism and ophthalmopathy. As the second publication notes: Stable Graves' hyperthyroidism was defined as the absence of progression to ophthalmopathy over 18 months of follow-up. The hyperthyroidism patients were between 18 and 65 years old and newly diagnosed, with a disease duration of less than 2 months. The study excluded patients with uncontrolled infections, other autoimmune diseases, pregnancy or lactation. Diagnoses were established on the basis of clinical symptoms, serum thyroxine and TRAb, thyroid ultrasound, and orbital computed tomography. For the first round of RT-PCR on the TCR CDR3, the HTBI primer set was used together with the Qiagen OneStep RT-PCR kit. Most expanded thyroid clonotypes (frequency above 0.001) were also detected in blood, a finding suggesting that blood repertoires may reflect thyroid immune responses. Ophthalmopathy was separated from stable hyperthyroidism by a 13 V-J signature model, with 87.88% sensitivity and roughly 81% specificity obtained in cross-validation and 80%/75% obtained in testing. During validation, the model predicted progression to ophthalmopathy a median of approximately six months ahead of onset, with almost 71% sensitivity and 72.22% specificity. To identify TCR V-J signatures that set the groups apart, the researchers used a discovery cohort of about a hundred patients, made up of 40 to 45 with Graves' ophthalmopathy and about 60 with stable Graves' hyperthyroidism. An independent validation cohort of fewer than 20 hyperthyroidism patients and approximately 16 patients who later progressed to ophthalmopathy tested prospective prediction of ophthalmopathy. The roughly 99 discovery patients were divided at random into training and test sets in a 7:3 ratio. The study also compared thyroid tissue and blood T-cell repertoires from about six Graves' hyperthyroidism patients. After sampling, hyperthyroidism patients received methimazole starting at 30 mg daily, and ophthalmopathy patients received high-dose intravenous methylprednisolone. Libraries were constructed in a second round of multiplex PCR, after which size selection and purification were carried out. Paired-end sequencing of the libraries was performed with 100 bp reads on an Illumina HiSeq2000. SOAPnuke was used to process the raw data, with reads discarded if the reads contained adapters or uncalled bases, had a mean Phred below 15, or lacked an exact constant-primer or identifier match. High-quality paired reads were merged using COPE v1.2.5, and each unique nucleotide sequence was defined as a clonotype. MiTCR v1.1 was used to align clonotypes to the IMGT TRBV, TRBD and TRBJ reference segments. Only V-J combinations with frequency above 0.0001, covering about 99% of repertoires, were analysed. The TCS score was defined as the ratio of F50 (clonal expansion) to E x V (chaos), calculated using BLOSUM62-based TCRdist between CDR3 peptides within each V-J. Welch's t-statistics and random forest reduced roughly 500 V-J features to roughly 13, which were used in a naive Bayes classifier (R e1071). Sample size was not statistically predetermined, and blinding of investigators to group allocation was not performed. According to the paper, TCR Vbeta CDR3 sequencing was carried out on around 140 peripheral blood samples, which came from over 40 ophthalmopathy, under 85 hyperthyroidism and approximately 17 progressor patients.

This TCR was recovered from a man younger than 45 with Graves disease. Donor details come from another sample of the same person, matched by shared clones. The sample consisted of peripheral blood mononuclear cells (PBMCs), taken at new diagnosis, from a patient treated with antithyroid drugs. The sequence is built from TRBV29-1 and TRBJ2-5, with no confident D gene call. The CDR3 has the sequence CSVESSYQETQYF. DNA sequence: TGCAGCGTTGAGTCATCGTATCAAGAGACCCAGTACTTC.